What follows are 6 T cell receptor beta chains derived from one specimen sequenced in a study of T cells in Graves' hyperthyroidism and ophthalmopathy. Regions amplified from RNA transcripts were the TCR beta CDR3 regions. RT-PCR in the first round (using the HTBI primer set) targeted the TCR CDR3. TCRdb analysed the multiplex PCR reads with MiXCR anew, one entry per CDR3 protein. The sample shows around 360,000 distinct CDR3 sequences, around 15% of them seen only once. The sequencing sample was made of blood. The receptors shown here come from a woman aged 55-69 years with Graves' ophthalmopathy.

This clonotype was found many times. DNA for the CDR3: TGTGCCAGCAGCCCAGTGGGACGCGGCACAGATACGCAGTATTTT. Its protein product is CASSPVGRGTDTQYF. The chain uses TRBV28 and TRBJ2-3; D is perhaps TRBD1 or TRBD2 (5 bases each). This CDR3 region has 15 residues. Germline V gives CDR1 MDHEN, CDR2 SYDVKM. V was pared by 6 bases and J by 1 base, with 14 bases between.

The chain employs TRBV7-8 and TRBJ1-6, with D unresolved. CDR1 is SGHVS, CDR2 FQNEAQ, per germline. V lost 5 bases and J lost 11, with 10 bases in between. This CDR3 has 12 amino acids. The CDR3 sequence is CASSESAPPLHF. The CDR3 bases are TGTGCCAGCAGCGAATCTGCCCCACCCCTCCACTTT.

This clonotype appeared many times. The chain links TRBV7-8 to TRBJ2-1; D remains ambiguous. Germline CDR1 is SGHVS and CDR2 is FQNEAQ. The CDR3 contains 16 residues. The V end was cut by 5 bases, the J end by 0 bases, with 14 bases between. The CDR3 bases are TGTGCCAGCAGCCCCCTTAGGTTTAGCTCCTACAATGAGCAGTTCTTC. Translating gives CASSPLRFSSYNEQFF. The entire variable domain, with the rest obtained from reference TRBV7-8 and TRBJ2-1, is as follows: GAGVSQSPRYKVAKRGQDVALRCDPISGHVSLFWYQQALGQGPEFLTYFQNEAQLDKSGLPSDRFFAERPEGSVSTLKIQRTQQEDSAVYLCASSPLRFSSYNEQFFGPGTRLTVL.

This clonotype has more than one count but fewer than ten. The chain employs TRBV6-2 or TRBV6-3 and TRBJ2-7, with D maybe TRBD2 (5 bases). The V end lost 0 bases, the J end lost 3 bases, and 12 bases lay between the germline ends. CDR3 length: 15 residues. CDR1 and CDR2 (germline): MNHEY, SVGEGT. In DNA form, the CDR3 reads TGTGCCAGCAGTTACTCGAGGTCCGGGATCTACGAGCAGTACTTC. Its protein product is CASSYSRSGIYEQYF.

This clonotype was counted ten times or more. This chain connects TRBV4-1 to TRBJ2-7; 9 bases are shared with TRBD1. The V gene end was trimmed by 4 bases and the J gene end by 3 bases; junction bases not matched to a gene: 4. CDR1 and CDR2 (germline): MGHRA, YSYEKL. There are 14 residues in the CDR3. The CDR3 region is CASSPRTGDYEQYF. The CDR3 coding sequence is TGCGCCAGCAGCCCGAGGACAGGGGACTACGAGCAGTACTTC.

This clonotype has ten or more counts. The chain has TRBV18 and TRBJ2-5; 8 nucleotides match TRBD2. This CDR3 region has 14 residues. V lost 8 bases, J lost 1 base, and 6 bases stayed unmatched. Germline assignment: CDR1 KGHSH and CDR2 LQKENI. Written as DNA, the CDR3 is TGTGCCAGCAGCCCAACTAGCGGCCAAGAGACCCAGTACTTC. Amino acid sequence: CASSPTSGQETQYF.